A selection of T cell receptor beta chains follows, all from one sample in a study of monozygotic twins with inflammatory bowel disease. One entry per CDR3 protein, without DNA, is what TCRdb gives after re-calling the 5' RACE reads. The listing records around 450,000 distinct CDR3 sequences. Sequenced material: blood. The receptors come from a human donor with ulcerative colitis or Crohn's disease, or a healthy co-twin of an affected twin (not recorded which). The CDR3 runs from the conserved cysteine through the conserved F or W.

v_gene: TRBV20-1
j_gene: TRBJ2-1
CDR3aa: CSAGVYTSYNEQFF

v_gene: TRBV25-1
j_gene: TRBJ2-5
CDR3aa: CASIDPLAAETQYF

v_gene: TRBV28
j_gene: TRBJ2-5
CDR3aa: CASRGRDQETQYF

v_gene: TRBV28
j_gene: TRBJ2-2
CDR3aa: CASSFELAGGPNGELFF

v_gene: TRBV19
j_gene: TRBJ2-3
CDR3aa: CASSIWASTDTQYF

v_gene: TRBV5-1
j_gene: TRBJ2-5
CDR3aa: CASSSGTQETQYF

v_gene: TRBV12-3/TRBV12-4
j_gene: TRBJ2-7
CDR3aa: CASSFGLSGSLSYEQYF

v_gene: TRBV6-5
j_gene: TRBJ1-2
CDR3aa: CASSSGLHGYTF

v_gene: TRBV29-1
j_gene: TRBJ2-7
CDR3aa: CSVELAGYRYEQYF

v_gene: TRBV7-9
j_gene: TRBJ1-1
CDR3aa: CASSLVVSWAENTEAFF

v_gene: TRBV5-1
j_gene: TRBJ2-3
CDR3aa: CASIPPGQGLGTDTQYF

v_gene: TRBV5-1
j_gene: TRBJ2-2
CDR3aa: CASSLLSGELFF

v_gene: TRBV5-5
j_gene: TRBJ2-1
CDR3aa: CASSYLAGGNNEQFF

v_gene: TRBV4-1
j_gene: TRBJ2-1
CDR3aa: CASSQGPQFEQFF

v_gene: TRBV5-1
j_gene: TRBJ2-2
CDR3aa: CASSLTPEAGELFF

v_gene: TRBV7-2
j_gene: TRBJ2-1
CDR3aa: CASSLGGRSRDEQFF

v_gene: TRBV7-2
j_gene: TRBJ2-3
CDR3aa: CASLPLAGPTDTQYF

v_gene: TRBV5-5
j_gene: TRBJ2-2
CDR3aa: CASTPLNTGELFF

v_gene: TRBV5-4
j_gene: TRBJ1-2
CDR3aa: CASSLRGGEGYTF

v_gene: TRBV6-6
j_gene: TRBJ2-2
CDR3aa: CASSWRGEPFF

v_gene: TRBV28
j_gene: TRBJ1-2
CDR3aa: CASSSIGTGAYGYTF

v_gene: TRBV5-1
j_gene: TRBJ2-3
CDR3aa: CASSLALDSEKADTQYF

v_gene: TRBV3-1
j_gene: TRBJ2-3
CDR3aa: CASSQAGSGQGITDTQYF

v_gene: TRBV27
j_gene: TRBJ2-1
CDR3aa: CASRGAGEPYNEQFF

v_gene: TRBV6-1
j_gene: TRBJ1-2
CDR3aa: CASSRDSYNPNYGYTF

v_gene: TRBV30
j_gene: TRBJ2-1
CDR3aa: CAWRLAGGNEQFF

v_gene: TRBV24-1
j_gene: TRBJ2-3
CDR3aa: CATSDETRTYF

v_gene: TRBV11-2
j_gene: TRBJ2-1
CDR3aa: CASSLSGRAAYNEQFF

v_gene: TRBV29-1
j_gene: TRBJ1-1
CDR3aa: CSARGGPNTEAFF

v_gene: TRBV12-3/TRBV12-4
j_gene: TRBJ2-6
CDR3aa: CASSLSWFTGANVLTF

v_gene: TRBV3-1
j_gene: TRBJ1-2
CDR3aa: CASSRTGGGGYTF

v_gene: TRBV11-2
j_gene: TRBJ2-1
CDR3aa: CASSRGLAASNEQFF

v_gene: TRBV15
j_gene: TRBJ2-3
CDR3aa: CATSILRSTDTQYF

v_gene: TRBV7-6
j_gene: TRBJ1-6
CDR3aa: CASSLVVDGTDSPLHF

v_gene: TRBV6-2/TRBV6-3
j_gene: TRBJ1-5
CDR3aa: CASSYGGGSQPQHF

v_gene: TRBV7-9
j_gene: TRBJ2-7
CDR3aa: CASSLVDRLYEQYF

v_gene: TRBV7-3
j_gene: TRBJ1-1
CDR3aa: CASSKIQNTEAFF

v_gene: TRBV18
j_gene: TRBJ1-1
CDR3aa: CASSSSELPNTEAFF

v_gene: TRBV30
j_gene: TRBJ2-6
CDR3aa: CAWSVDRGPSGANVLTF

v_gene: TRBV20-1
j_gene: TRBJ2-5
CDR3aa: CSARDTRTAQETQYF

v_gene: TRBV6-5
j_gene: TRBJ2-1
CDR3aa: CASSYLAGGFWNEQFF